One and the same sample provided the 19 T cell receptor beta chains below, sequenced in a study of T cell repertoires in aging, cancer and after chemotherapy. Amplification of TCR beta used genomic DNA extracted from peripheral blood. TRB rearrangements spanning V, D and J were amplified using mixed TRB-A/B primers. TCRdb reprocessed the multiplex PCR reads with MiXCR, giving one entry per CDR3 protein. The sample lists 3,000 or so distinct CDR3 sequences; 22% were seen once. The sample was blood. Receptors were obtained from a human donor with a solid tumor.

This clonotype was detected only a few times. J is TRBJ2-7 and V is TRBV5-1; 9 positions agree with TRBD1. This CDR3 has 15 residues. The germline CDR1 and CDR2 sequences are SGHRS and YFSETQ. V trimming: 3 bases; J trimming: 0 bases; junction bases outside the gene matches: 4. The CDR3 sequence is CASSWTGDNSYEQYF. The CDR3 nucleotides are TGCGCCAGCAGCTGGACAGGGGACAACTCCTACGAGCAGTACTTC.

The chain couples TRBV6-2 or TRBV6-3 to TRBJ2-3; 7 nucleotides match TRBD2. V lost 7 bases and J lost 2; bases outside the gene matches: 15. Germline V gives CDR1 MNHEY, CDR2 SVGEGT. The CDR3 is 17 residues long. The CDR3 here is CASTSPRTRDLTDTQYF. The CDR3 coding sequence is TGTGCCAGCACCAGCCCCCGGACTAGGGACCTCACAGATACGCAGTATTTT.

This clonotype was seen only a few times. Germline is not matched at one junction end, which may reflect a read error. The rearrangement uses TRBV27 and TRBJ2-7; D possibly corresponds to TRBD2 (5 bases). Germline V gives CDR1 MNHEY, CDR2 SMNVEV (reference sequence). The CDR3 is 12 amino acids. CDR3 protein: CASSLSGAPWVF. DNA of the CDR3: TGTGCCAGCAGTTTATCGGGAGCGCCCTGGGTTTTC.

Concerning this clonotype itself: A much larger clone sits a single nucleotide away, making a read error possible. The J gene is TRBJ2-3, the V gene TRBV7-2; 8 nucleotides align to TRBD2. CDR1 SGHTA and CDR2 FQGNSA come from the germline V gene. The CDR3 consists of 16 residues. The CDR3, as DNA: TGTGCCAGCAGCGATGCCGACTGGACTAGCACAGATACGGAGTATTTT. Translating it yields CASSDADWTSTDTEYF.

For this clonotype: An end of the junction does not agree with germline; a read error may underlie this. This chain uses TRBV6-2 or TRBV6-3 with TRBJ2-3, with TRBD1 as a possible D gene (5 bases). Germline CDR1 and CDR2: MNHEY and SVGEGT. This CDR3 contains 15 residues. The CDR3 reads CDSSDSQWGTDTQYF. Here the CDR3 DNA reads TGTGACAGCAGCGACAGCCAGTGGGGCACAGATACGCAGTATTTT.

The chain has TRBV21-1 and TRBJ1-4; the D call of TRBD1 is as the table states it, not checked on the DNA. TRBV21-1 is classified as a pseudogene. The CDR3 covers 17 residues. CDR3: CASSKDRERATNEKLFF. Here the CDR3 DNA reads TGTGCCAGCAGCAAGGATAGGGAGAGGGCAACTAATGAAAAACTGTTTTTT.

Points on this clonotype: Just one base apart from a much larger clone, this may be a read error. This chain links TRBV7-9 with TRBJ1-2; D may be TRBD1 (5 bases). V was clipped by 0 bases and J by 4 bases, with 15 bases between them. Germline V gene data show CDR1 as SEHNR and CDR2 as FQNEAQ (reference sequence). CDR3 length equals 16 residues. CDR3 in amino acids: CASSLATVGIGYGYTF. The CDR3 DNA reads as TGTGCCAGCAGCTTAGCGACAGTGGGGATAGGCTATGGCTACACCTTC.

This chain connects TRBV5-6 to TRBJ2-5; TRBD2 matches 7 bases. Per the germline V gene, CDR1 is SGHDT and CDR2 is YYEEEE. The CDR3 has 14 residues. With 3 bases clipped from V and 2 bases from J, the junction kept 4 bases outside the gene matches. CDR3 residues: CASSWGGGQETQYF. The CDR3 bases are TGTGCCAGCAGCTGGGGCGGGGGACAAGAGACCCAGTACTTC.

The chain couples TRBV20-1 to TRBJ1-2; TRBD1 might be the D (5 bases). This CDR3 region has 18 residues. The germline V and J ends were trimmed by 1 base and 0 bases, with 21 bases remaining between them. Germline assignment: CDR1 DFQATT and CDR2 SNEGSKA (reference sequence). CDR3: CSARAPPGLRPANYGYTF. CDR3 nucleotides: TGCAGTGCTAGAGCCCCCCCGGGACTGAGGCCAGCTAACTATGGCTACACCTTC.

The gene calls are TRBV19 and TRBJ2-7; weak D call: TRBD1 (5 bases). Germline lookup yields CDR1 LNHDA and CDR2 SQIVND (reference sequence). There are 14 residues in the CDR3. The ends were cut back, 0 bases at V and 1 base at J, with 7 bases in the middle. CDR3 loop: CASSIETDSYEQYF. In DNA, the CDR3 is TGTGCCAGTAGTATAGAGACAGATTCCTACGAGCAGTACTTC.

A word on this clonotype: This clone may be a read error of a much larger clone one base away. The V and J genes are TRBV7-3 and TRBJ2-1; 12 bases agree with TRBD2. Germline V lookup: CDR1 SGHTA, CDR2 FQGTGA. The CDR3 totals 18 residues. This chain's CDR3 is CVSSSQPLLAGGLNEQFF. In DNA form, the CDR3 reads TGTGTCAGCAGCTCCCAACCCCTTCTAGCGGGGGGGCTCAATGAGCAGTTCTTC. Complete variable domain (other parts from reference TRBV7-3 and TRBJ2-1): GAGVSQTPSNKVTEKGKYVELRCDPISGHTALYWYRQSLGQGPEFLIYFQGTGAADDSGLPNDRFFAVRPEGSVSTLKIQRTERGDSAVYLCVSSSQPLLAGGLNEQFFGPGTRLTVL.

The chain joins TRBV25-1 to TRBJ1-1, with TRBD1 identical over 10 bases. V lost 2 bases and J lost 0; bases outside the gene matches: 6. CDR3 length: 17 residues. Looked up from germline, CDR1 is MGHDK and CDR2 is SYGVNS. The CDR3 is CASSEVGTGVVNTEAFF. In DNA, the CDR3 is TGTGCCAGCAGTGAAGTGGGGACAGGGGTGGTGAACACTGAAGCTTTCTTT. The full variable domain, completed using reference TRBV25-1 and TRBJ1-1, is EADIYQTPRYLVIGTGKKITLECSQTMGHDKMYWYQQDPGMELHLIHYSYGVNSTEKGDLSSESTVSRIRTEHFPLTLESARPSHTSQYLCASSEVGTGVVNTEAFFGQGTRLTVV.

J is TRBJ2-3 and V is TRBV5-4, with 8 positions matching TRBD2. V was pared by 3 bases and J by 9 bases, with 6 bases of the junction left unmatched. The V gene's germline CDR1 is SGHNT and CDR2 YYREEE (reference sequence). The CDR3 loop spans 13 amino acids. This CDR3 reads CASSSPPSGTQYF. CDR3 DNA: TGTGCCAGCAGCTCCCCCCCTAGCGGGACGCAGTATTTT.

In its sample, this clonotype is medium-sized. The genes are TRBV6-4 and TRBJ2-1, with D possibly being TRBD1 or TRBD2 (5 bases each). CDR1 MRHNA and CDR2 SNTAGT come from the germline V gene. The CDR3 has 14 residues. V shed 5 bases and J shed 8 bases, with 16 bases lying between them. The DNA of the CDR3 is TGTGCCAGCAGTAAAGGACGGGACGTAGATGAGCAGTTCTTC. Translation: CASSKGRDVDEQFF.

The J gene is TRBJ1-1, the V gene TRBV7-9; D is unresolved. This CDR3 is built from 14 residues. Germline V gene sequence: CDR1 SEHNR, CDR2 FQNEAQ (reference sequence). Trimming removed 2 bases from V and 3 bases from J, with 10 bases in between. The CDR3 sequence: CASSLRVIDTEAFF. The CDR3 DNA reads TGTGCCAGCAGCTTAAGGGTAATCGACACTGAAGCTTTCTTT.

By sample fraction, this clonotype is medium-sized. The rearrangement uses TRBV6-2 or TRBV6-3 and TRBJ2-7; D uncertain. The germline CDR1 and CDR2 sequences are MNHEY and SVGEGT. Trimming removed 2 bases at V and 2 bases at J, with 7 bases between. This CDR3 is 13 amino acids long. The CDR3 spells CASSYRLTYEQYF. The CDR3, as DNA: TGTGCCAGCAGTTACCGGCTAACCTACGAGCAGTACTTC.

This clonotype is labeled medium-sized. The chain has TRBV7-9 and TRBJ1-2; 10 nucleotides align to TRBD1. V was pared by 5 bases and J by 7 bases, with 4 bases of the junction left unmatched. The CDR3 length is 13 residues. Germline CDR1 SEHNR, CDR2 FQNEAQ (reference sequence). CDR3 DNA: TGTGCCAGCAGCCGCTGGACAGGGGGTGGCTACACCTTC. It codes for CASSRWTGGGYTF.

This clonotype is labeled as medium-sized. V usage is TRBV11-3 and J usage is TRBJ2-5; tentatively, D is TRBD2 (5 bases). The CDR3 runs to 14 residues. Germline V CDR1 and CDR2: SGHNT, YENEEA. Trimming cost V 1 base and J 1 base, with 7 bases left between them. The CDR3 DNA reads TGTGCCAGCAGCTTAGCGGGATTCCAAGAGACCCAGTACTTC. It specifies CASSLAGFQETQYF. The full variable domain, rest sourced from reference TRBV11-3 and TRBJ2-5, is EAGVVQSPRYKIIEKKQPVAFWCNPISGHNTLYWYLQNLGQGPELLIRYENEEAVDDSQLPKDRFSAERLKGVDSTLKIQPAELGDSAVYLCASSLAGFQETQYFGPGTRLLVL.

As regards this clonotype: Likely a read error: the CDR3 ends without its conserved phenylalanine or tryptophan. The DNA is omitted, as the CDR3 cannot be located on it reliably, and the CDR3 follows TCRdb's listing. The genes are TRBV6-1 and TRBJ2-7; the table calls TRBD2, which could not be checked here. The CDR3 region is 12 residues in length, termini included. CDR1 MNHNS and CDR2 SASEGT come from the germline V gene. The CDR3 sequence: CASSAPREALVS.